Presented here are 19 T cell receptor beta chains from one specimen sequenced in a study of shared clonotypes between healthy human individuals. Naive CD8 cells, CD45RO-negative and positively selected for CCR7, excluded terminally differentiated effector memory CD45RA+ cells. The method was immunoSEQ multiplex PCR; TCRdb's version includes in-frame clones alone and lacks a portion of them. The table shows about 2.1 million clones, with 85% to 95% occurring only once. Input material: naive CD8+ T cells from PBMCs. Receptor source: a man aged 18-30 years in good health. Some clones in this sample may be carry-over from other donors' samples.

This chain links TRBV5-1 with TRBJ2-1; D uncertain. The V gene's germline CDR1 is SGHRS and CDR2 YFSETQ. This CDR3 contains 13 residues. V was pared by 8 bases and J by 0 bases, with 9 bases between. The CDR3 region has the DNA TGCGCCAGTGGATGGGGCTCCTACAATGAGCAGTTCTTC. This codes for CASGWGSYNEQFF.

The chain employs TRBV10-3 and TRBJ2-7; TRBD1 aligns across 7 bases. Per the germline V gene, CDR1 is ENHRY and CDR2 is SYGVKD. After removal of 9 bases from V and 2 bases from J, the junction contained 10 bases not matched to a gene. CDR3 length equals 14 residues. CDR3: CAILRQGPTYEQYF. The CDR3 DNA is TGTGCCATTTTACGACAGGGTCCGACCTACGAGCAGTACTTC.

The V gene is TRBV29-1, the J gene TRBJ2-2; D is unresolved. Germline V gene lookup returns CDR1 SQVTM and CDR2 ANQGSEA. The CDR3 runs 15 residues. The V end lost 6 bases, the J end lost 3 bases, and 17 bases lay between the germline ends. CDR3 coding DNA: TGCAGCGTCACACAGCCCACAGCCGACACCGGGGAGCTGTTTTTT. Translation: CSVTQPTADTGELFF.

V is TRBV7-6 and J is TRBJ2-3; D remains ambiguous. Germline V CDR1 and CDR2: SGHVS, FNYEAQ. The germline V and J ends were trimmed by 4 bases and 0 bases, with 14 bases remaining between them. The CDR3 spans 16 residues. The CDR3 DNA sequence: TGTGCCAGCAGCTGGTCTCCCGGAACTAGCACAGATACGCAGTATTTT. This translates into CASSWSPGTSTDTQYF.

The chain carries TRBV6-5 and TRBJ1-5, with 9 positions matching TRBD1. The junction had 9 bases not matched to a gene; V was cut back by 6 bases and J by 6 bases. This CDR3 comprises 15 residues. Germline-derived CDR1 and CDR2 are MNHEY and SVGAGI. CDR3 loop: CASSQTDRGSQPQHF. In DNA form, the CDR3 reads TGTGCCAGCAGCCAAACGGACAGGGGTAGTCAGCCCCAGCATTTT.

CDR3 region: CASSPVVLVGPRSYNEQFF. The CDR3 DNA reads as TGTGCCAGCAGCCCCGTAGTGCTTGTAGGGCCCCGCTCCTACAATGAGCAGTTCTTC. The rearrangement uses TRBV7-3 and TRBJ2-1; unclear D gene. CDR1 and CDR2 from the germline V gene are SGHTA and FQGTGA. Trimming removed 5 bases from V and 0 bases from J, with 23 bases in between. The CDR3 runs 19 residues.

This clone showed up just once. The rearrangement links TRBV5-5 to TRBJ1-2; D is uncertain. Germline CDR1 SGHKS, CDR2 YYEKEE (reference sequence). Trimming removed 1 base from V and 4 bases from J, with 5 bases in between. The CDR3 has 12 amino acids. The CDR3 loop reads CASSLLSYGYTF. CDR3 DNA sequence: TGTGCCAGCAGCTTGTTGAGCTATGGCTACACCTTC. The full variable domain, rest sourced from reference TRBV5-5 and TRBJ1-2, is DAGVTQSPTHLIKTRGQQVTLRCSPISGHKSVSWYQQVLGQGPQFIFQYYEKEERGRGNFPDRFSARQFPNYSSELNVNALLLGDSALYLCASSLLSYGYTFGSGTRLTVV.

This chain links TRBV5-1 with TRBJ1-1; D remains ambiguous. V shed 2 bases and J shed 5 bases, with 10 bases lying between them. The CDR3 is made up of 13 amino acids. Germline CDR1 reads SGHRS; CDR2 reads YFSETQ. The CDR3 loop reads CASSLREPTEAFF. The CDR3 region has the DNA TGCGCCAGCAGCTTAAGGGAGCCGACTGAAGCTTTCTTT.

The V and J genes are TRBV7-8 and TRBJ2-7; 7 bases fit TRBD2. Trimming cost V 5 bases and J 0 bases; bases outside gene matches: 10. Germline V gives CDR1 SGHVS, CDR2 FQNEAQ. The CDR3 covers 16 residues. The CDR3 spells CASSLSGVAGSYEQYF. As DNA, the CDR3 is TGTGCCAGCAGCCTAAGCGGTGTAGCGGGCTCCTACGAGCAGTACTTC.

This clone has just one count. The chain recombines TRBV2 with TRBJ1-2; D is possibly TRBD1 (5 bases). This CDR3 comprises 15 residues. The germline CDR1 and CDR2 sequences are SNHLY and FYNNEI. Trimming took 8 bases from V and 2 from J, leaving 18 bases between them. The CDR3 sequence: CASVYGGAFNYGYTF. The CDR3 nucleotides read TGTGCCAGCGTCTACGGCGGGGCATTCAACTATGGCTACACCTTC.

Details on this clone: The same CDR3 arises from other DNA sequences in this sample as well. V gene TRBV28 combines with J gene TRBJ1-1; no firm D call. The CDR3 sequence is 12 residues long. V lost 7 bases and J lost 2, with 8 bases in between. Germline V lookup: CDR1 MDHEN, CDR2 SYDVKM. The CDR3 DNA is TGTGCCAGCAAGGGCCGAAACACTGAAGCTTTCTTT. Encoded protein: CASKGRNTEAFF.

This clone was seen just once. The genes are TRBV29-1 and TRBJ2-1; D assignment may be TRBD1 or TRBD2 (5 bases each). V shed 3 bases and J shed 7 bases, with 7 bases lying between them. The CDR3 contains 11 residues. Germline V CDR1 and CDR2: SQVTM, ANQGSEA. The CDR3 DNA reads as TGCAGCGTTGACGGGGCGAATGAGCAGTTCTTC. It yields the protein CSVDGANEQFF.

V gene TRBV5-4 combines with J gene TRBJ1-4; D is undetermined. Trimming left V 1 base short and J 7 bases short, with 11 bases between. Germline values: CDR1 SGHNT, CDR2 YYREEE (reference sequence). The CDR3 extends over 14 amino acids. Here the CDR3 reads CASSLRSDGEKLFF. CDR3 DNA sequence: TGTGCCAGCAGCTTGAGGTCGGATGGTGAAAAACTGTTTTTT.

Notes on this clone: The sample has other DNA sequences that encode this CDR3 too. The CDR3 protein is CASSQEQGAGNQPQHF. The CDR3, as DNA: TGTGCCAGCAGCCAAGAGCAGGGGGCCGGCAATCAGCCCCAGCATTTT. V usage is TRBV4-2 and J usage is TRBJ1-5; 8 positions agree with TRBD1. The CDR3 is 16 residues long. V shed 0 bases, J shed 2 bases, and the junction held 3 bases outside the gene matches. Germline CDR1 LGHNA, CDR2 YNFKEQ.

The V call is TRBV11-1, the J call TRBJ2-5; tentative D call: TRBD1 (6 bases). Germline CDR1 and CDR2: SGHAT and FQDESV (reference sequence). This CDR3 has 17 residues. The germline V and J ends were trimmed by 1 base and 1 base, with 16 bases remaining between them. Here the CDR3 reads CASSLGSAGDTQETQYF. In nucleotides, the CDR3 is TGTGCCAGCAGCTTAGGGTCCGCAGGGGACACCCAAGAGACCCAGTACTTC.

This chain links TRBV5-4 with TRBJ2-3; TRBD1 aligns across 7 bases. This CDR3 has 13 amino acids. Looked up from germline, CDR1 is SGHNT and CDR2 is YYREEE (reference sequence). With 4 bases clipped from V and 6 bases from J, the junction kept 5 bases outside the gene matches. The CDR3 loop is CASSGTQGDTQYF. The CDR3 DNA follows: TGTGCCAGCAGCGGGACACAGGGGGATACGCAGTATTTT. Using reference TRBV5-4 and TRBJ2-3 for the parts outside the CDR3, the full variable domain is ETGVTQSPTHLIKTRGQQVTLRCSSQSGHNTVSWYQQALGQGPQFIFQYYREEENGRGNFPPRFSGLQFPNYSSELNVNALELDDSALYLCASSGTQGDTQYFGPGTRLTVL.

This chain joins TRBV30 and TRBJ1-5, with D hard to call. Per germline, CDR1 GTSNPN and CDR2 SVGIG (reference sequence). V was trimmed by 0 bases and J by 5 bases, leaving 11 bases between them. This CDR3 has 14 amino acids. CDR3 nucleotides: TGTGCCTGGAGTGTACGGGGTCGTCATCAGCCCCAGCATTTT. It is translated as CAWSVRGRHQPQHF.

This clone was seen just once. Additional DNA sequences in this sample encode the identical CDR3. This rearrangement joins TRBV19 to TRBJ2-7, with D unresolved. Germline CDR1 is LNHDA and CDR2 is SQIVND (reference sequence). The CDR3 sequence is 14 residues long. Trimming pared 3 bases from V and 1 base from J, leaving 10 bases between. The CDR3, as DNA: TGTGCCAGTAGTATTGTAGCCAGTTCCTACGAGCAGTACTTC. Protein product: CASSIVASSYEQYF.

This clone was picked up a small number of times. V gene TRBV2 combines with J gene TRBJ1-1; 7 positions agree with TRBD1. Germline CDR1 reads SNHLY; CDR2 reads FYNNEI. The CDR3 is made up of 13 amino acids. Germline trimming cut 11 bases from V and 2 bases from J; bases unmatched to any gene: 8. CDR3 amino acids: CALRQGENTEAFF. The CDR3 DNA reads as TGTGCCCTTAGACAGGGAGAAAACACTGAAGCTTTCTTT.